One and the same sample provided the 13 T cell receptor beta chains below, sequenced in a study of blood T cell repertoires in COVID-19. TCRdb's table, derived via immunoSEQ multiplex PCR, lists solely in-frame clones and lacks some. The sample includes approximately 440,000 clones, about nine tenths of them seen just once. Source material: PBMCs or T cells enriched from blood (not recorded which). Receptors originate from a woman younger than 30 who had recovered from COVID-19.

V is TRBV5-6 and J is TRBJ2-2; 8 bases align to TRBD2. Germline V gene lookup returns CDR1 SGHDT and CDR2 YYEEEE. Unmatched junction bases numbered 7, after V lost 3 bases and J lost 3 bases. The CDR3 consists of 16 residues. CDR3 sequence: CASSSPGGRDTGELFF. The CDR3 DNA follows: TGTGCCAGCAGCTCCCCGGGGGGGAGAGACACCGGGGAGCTGTTTTTT.

The CDR3 reads CASSFVRDRGEETQYF. In DNA form, the CDR3 reads TGCGCCAGCAGCTTTGTAAGGGACAGGGGGGAAGAGACCCAGTACTTC. The chain joins TRBV5-1 to TRBJ2-5, with TRBD1 matching over 11 bases. This CDR3 has 16 residues. From germline, CDR1 is SGHRS and CDR2 YFSETQ. The V gene end was trimmed by 2 bases and the J gene end by 3 bases; junction bases not matched to a gene: 6.

This chain's CDR3 is CASSLRGLQETQYF. CDR3 DNA sequence: TGCGCCAGCAGCCTGAGGGGGCTGCAAGAGACCCAGTACTTC. J is TRBJ2-5 and V is TRBV5-1, with 7 bases aligning to TRBD1. V was clipped by 4 bases and J by 2 bases; unmatched bases: 5. CDR1 is SGHRS, CDR2 YFSETQ, per germline. The CDR3 spans 14 residues. The full variable domain, its missing parts supplied by reference TRBV5-1 and TRBJ2-5, is KAGVTQTPRYLIKTRGQQVTLSCSPISGHRSVSWYQQTPGQGLQFLFEYFSETQRNKGNFPGRFSGRQFSNSRSEMNVSTLELGDSALYLCASSLRGLQETQYFGPGTRLLVL.

The chain links TRBV19 to TRBJ2-5; TRBD2 agrees at 10 bases. V dropped 7 bases and J dropped 4; count of bases not matched to a gene: 9. The CDR3 extends over 15 amino acids. The germline CDR1 and CDR2 sequences are LNHDA and SQIVND (reference sequence). The CDR3 protein is CASNPGLARGETQYF. CDR3 DNA sequence: TGTGCCAGTAACCCGGGACTAGCGCGAGGAGAGACCCAGTACTTC.

The count of this clone is one. Here the CDR3 reads CASTLAGGPGEQYF. The CDR3 DNA is TGCGCCAGCACCCTAGCGGGGGGCCCGGGGGAGCAGTACTTC. The chain has TRBV23-1 and TRBJ2-7; 11 bases align to TRBD2. TRBV23-1 is an ORF; its function is uncertain. CDR3 length: 14 residues. The J segment lost 7 bases and the V segment lost 7 bases, leaving 9 bases of the junction unmatched.

The rearrangement links TRBV6-5 to TRBJ1-2; 7 nucleotides line up with TRBD1. The V gene's germline CDR1 is MNHEY and CDR2 SVGAGI. The CDR3 is 14 amino acids. The V and J ends lost 10 bases and 4 bases, in that order; junction bases with no gene match: 12. CDR3 sequence reads: CATKTGGGFYGYTF. The DNA for the CDR3 is TGTGCCACCAAAACCGGAGGGGGCTTCTATGGCTACACCTTC.

The rearrangement joins TRBV30 to TRBJ1-1, with D possibly being TRBD1 (6 bases). V was clipped by 6 bases and J by 4 bases, with 12 bases between them. The CDR3 extends over 12 amino acids. CDR1 and CDR2 from the germline V gene are GTSNPN and SVGIG (reference sequence). CDR3 loop: CACSGVRTEAFF. Here the CDR3 DNA reads TGTGCCTGCTCAGGGGTACGCACTGAAGCTTTCTTT.

The J gene is TRBJ2-2, the V gene TRBV6-5; 8 bases fit TRBD1. V was clipped by 5 bases and J by 5 bases; unmatched bases: 4. Per germline, CDR1 MNHEY and CDR2 SVGAGI. There are 14 residues in the CDR3. This CDR3 reads CASSPGQETGELFF. The CDR3 DNA reads TGTGCCAGCAGTCCGGGACAGGAGACCGGGGAGCTGTTTTTT.

The chain carries TRBV27 and TRBJ1-5; unclear D gene. Germline lookup yields CDR1 MNHEY and CDR2 SMNVEV (reference sequence). This CDR3 comprises 12 residues. Trimming stripped 3 bases from V and 9 bases from J, with 9 bases between. CDR3 nucleotides: TGTGCCAGCAGTTTTCCCCGGGGGCCCCAGCATTTT. Its protein is CASSFPRGPQHF.

V is TRBV5-4 and J is TRBJ2-3; D is perhaps TRBD2 (6 bases). The ends were cut back, 4 bases at V and 3 bases at J, with 18 bases in the middle. The CDR3 is 16 amino acids. CDR1 is SGHNT and CDR2 is YYREEE in the germline V gene (reference sequence). CDR3 region: CASSQGRDSITDTQYF. The CDR3 nucleotides read TGTGCCAGCAGCCAAGGTCGGGACTCGATAACAGATACGCAGTATTTT.

This chain links TRBV30 with TRBJ2-3, with 7 positions matching TRBD2. CDR1 is GTSNPN, CDR2 SVGIG, per germline (reference sequence). The CDR3 totals 13 residues. The V gene end was trimmed by 4 bases and the J gene end by 2 bases; junction bases not matched to a gene: 3. Here the CDR3 DNA reads TGTGCCTGGAATCGGGGGGACACAGATACGCAGTATTTT. This gives the protein CAWNRGDTDTQYF.

This clone showed up just a few times. This chain connects TRBV19 to TRBJ1-2, with 7 bases matching TRBD1. CDR1 LNHDA and CDR2 SQIVND come from the germline V gene (reference sequence). Trimming cost V 6 bases and J 4 bases; bases outside gene matches: 5. This CDR3 contains 13 residues. DNA for the CDR3: TGTGCCAGTAGAGATCGGGACAGCTATGGCTACACCTTC. This sequence encodes CASRDRDSYGYTF.

CDR3 in DNA: TGTGCCAGCAGCCAAAAACCACAGGGGCCTGAAGCTTTCTTT. Residues: CASSQKPQGPEAFF. The chain has TRBV3-1 (or the pseudogene TRBV3-2) and TRBJ1-1; TRBD1 matches 7 bases. CDR1 is LGHDT, CDR2 YNNKEL, per germline (reference sequence). J gave up 6 bases and V 2 bases, and 6 bases lay outside the gene matches. The CDR3 spans 14 residues.